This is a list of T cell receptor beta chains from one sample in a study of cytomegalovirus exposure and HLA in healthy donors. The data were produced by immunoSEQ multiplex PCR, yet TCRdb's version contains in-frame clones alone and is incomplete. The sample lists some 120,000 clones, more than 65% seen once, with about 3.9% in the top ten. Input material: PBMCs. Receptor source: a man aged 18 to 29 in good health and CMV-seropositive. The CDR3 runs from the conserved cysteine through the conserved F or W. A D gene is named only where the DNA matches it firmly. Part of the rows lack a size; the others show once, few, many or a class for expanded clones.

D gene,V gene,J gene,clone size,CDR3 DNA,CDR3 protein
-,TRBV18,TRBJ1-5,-,TGTGCCAGCTCACCAGGGGGGGACAATCGGCCCCAGCATTTT,CASSPGGDNRPQHF
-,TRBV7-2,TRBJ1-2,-,TGTGCCAGCAGCTCCAGGGAGGACTATGGCTACACCTTC,CASSSREDYGYTF
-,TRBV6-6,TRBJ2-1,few,TGTGCCAGCACCACAGGGTACGAGCAGTTCTTC,CASTTGYEQFF
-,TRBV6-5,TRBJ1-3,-,TGTGCCAGCAGTAAGCCAGGCGACTCTGGAAACACCATATATTTT,CASSKPGDSGNTIYF
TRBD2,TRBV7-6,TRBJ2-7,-,TGTGCCAGCAGCCTTGCTCTAGCGGGAGAGGGCGAGCAGTACTTC,CASSLALAGEGEQYF
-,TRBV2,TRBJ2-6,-,TGTGCCAGCATGCGGGGGCAGGGTGAGGCTTCTGGGGCCAACGTCCTGACTTTC,CASMRGQGEASGANVLTF
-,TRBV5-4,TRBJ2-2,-,TGTGCCAGCAGCTCCAAGACAGCGAACACCGGGGAGCTGTTTTTT,CASSSKTANTGELFF
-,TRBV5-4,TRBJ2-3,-,TGTGCCAGCAGCTCGGATCGGGGTTCAGATACGCAGTATTTT,CASSSDRGSDTQYF
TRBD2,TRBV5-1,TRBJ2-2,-,TGCGCCAGCAGCGAACTAGCGGGGGGGAACACCGGGGAGCTGTTTTTT,CASSELAGGNTGELFF
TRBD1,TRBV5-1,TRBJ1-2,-,TGCGCCAGCAGCTCGGGGGACAGGCATAACTATGGCTACACCTTC,CASSSGDRHNYGYTF
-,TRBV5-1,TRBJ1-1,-,TGCGCCAGCAGCTTGGGTTTGGGCCCGAACACTGAAGCTTTCTTT,CASSLGLGPNTEAFF
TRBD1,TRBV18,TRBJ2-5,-,TGTGCCAGCTCACCCCTGGGACAGGGCAATCCCTCTAGAGAGACCCAGTACTTC,CASSPLGQGNPSRETQYF
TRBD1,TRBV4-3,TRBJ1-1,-,TGCGCCAGCAGCCCGGACAGGGGATGGACTGAAGCTTTCTTT,CASSPDRGWTEAFF